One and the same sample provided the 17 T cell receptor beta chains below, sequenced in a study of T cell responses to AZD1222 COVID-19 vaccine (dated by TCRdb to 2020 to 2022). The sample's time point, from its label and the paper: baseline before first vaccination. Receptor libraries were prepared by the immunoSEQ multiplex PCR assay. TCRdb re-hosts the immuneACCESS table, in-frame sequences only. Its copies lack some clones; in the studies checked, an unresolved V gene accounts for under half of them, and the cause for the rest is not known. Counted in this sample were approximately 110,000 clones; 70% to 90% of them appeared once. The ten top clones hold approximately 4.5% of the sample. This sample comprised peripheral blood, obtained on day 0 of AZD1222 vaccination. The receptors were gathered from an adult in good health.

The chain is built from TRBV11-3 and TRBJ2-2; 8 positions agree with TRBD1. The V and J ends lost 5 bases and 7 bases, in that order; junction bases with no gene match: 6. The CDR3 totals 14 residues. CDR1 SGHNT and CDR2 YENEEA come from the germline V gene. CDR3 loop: CASSPQGAIGELFF. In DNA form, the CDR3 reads TGTGCCAGCAGCCCTCAGGGGGCTATCGGGGAGCTGTTTTTT.

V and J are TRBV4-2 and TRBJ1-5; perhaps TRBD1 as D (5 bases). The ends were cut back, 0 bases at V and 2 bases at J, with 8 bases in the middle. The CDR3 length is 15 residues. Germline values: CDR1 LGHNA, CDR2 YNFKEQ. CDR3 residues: CASSQDAGRNQPQHF. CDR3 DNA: TGTGCCAGCAGCCAAGATGCGGGGCGCAATCAGCCCCAGCATTTT.

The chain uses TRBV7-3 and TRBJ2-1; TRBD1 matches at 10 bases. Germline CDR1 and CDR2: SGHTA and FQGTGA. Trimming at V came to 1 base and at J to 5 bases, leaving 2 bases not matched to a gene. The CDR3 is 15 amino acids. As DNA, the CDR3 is TGTGCCAGCAGCTTAAGACAGGGGGCGAACAATGAGCAGTTCTTC. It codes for CASSLRQGANNEQFF.

The CDR3 DNA reads TGTGCCAGCAGCTGGAGCTCCTATAATTCACCCCTCCACTTT. The encoded protein is CASSWSSYNSPLHF. The rearrangement uses TRBV11-2 and TRBJ1-6; D remains ambiguous. Between the trimmed V and J ends, which lost 4 bases and 0 bases, there was a span of 4 bases. CDR3 length equals 14 residues. The V gene's germline CDR1 is SGHAT and CDR2 FQNNGV.

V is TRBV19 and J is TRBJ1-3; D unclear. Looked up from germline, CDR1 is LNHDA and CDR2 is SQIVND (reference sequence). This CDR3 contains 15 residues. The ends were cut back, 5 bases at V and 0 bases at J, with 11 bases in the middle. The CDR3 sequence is CASSDQAGSGNTIYF. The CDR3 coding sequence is TGTGCCAGTAGTGATCAGGCAGGCTCTGGAAACACCATATATTTT.

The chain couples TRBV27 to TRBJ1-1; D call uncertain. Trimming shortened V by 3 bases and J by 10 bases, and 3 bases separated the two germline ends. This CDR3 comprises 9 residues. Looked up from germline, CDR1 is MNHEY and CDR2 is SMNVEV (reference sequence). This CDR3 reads CASSLRAFF. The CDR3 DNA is TGTGCCAGCAGTTTGAGAGCTTTCTTT.

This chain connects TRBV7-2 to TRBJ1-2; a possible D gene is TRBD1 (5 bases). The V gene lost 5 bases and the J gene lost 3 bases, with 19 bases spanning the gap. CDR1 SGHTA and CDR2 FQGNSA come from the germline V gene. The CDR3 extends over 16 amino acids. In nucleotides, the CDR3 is TGTGCCAGCAGCCGGGTGGTAGGGGACGGAGACTATGGCTACACCTTC. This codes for CASSRVVGDGDYGYTF.

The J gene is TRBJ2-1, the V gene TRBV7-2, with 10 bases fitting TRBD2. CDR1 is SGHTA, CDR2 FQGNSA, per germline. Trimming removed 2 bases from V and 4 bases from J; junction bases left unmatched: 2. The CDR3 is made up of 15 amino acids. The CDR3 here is CASSLQRGGYNEQFF. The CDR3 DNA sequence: TGTGCCAGCAGCTTACAGCGGGGGGGTTACAATGAGCAGTTCTTC. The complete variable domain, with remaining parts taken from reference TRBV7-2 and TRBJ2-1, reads GAGVSQSPSNKVTEKGKDVELRCDPISGHTALYWYRQSLGQGLEFLIYFQGNSAPDKSGLPSDRFSAERTGGSVSTLTIQRTQQEDSAVYLCASSLQRGGYNEQFFGPGTRLTVL.

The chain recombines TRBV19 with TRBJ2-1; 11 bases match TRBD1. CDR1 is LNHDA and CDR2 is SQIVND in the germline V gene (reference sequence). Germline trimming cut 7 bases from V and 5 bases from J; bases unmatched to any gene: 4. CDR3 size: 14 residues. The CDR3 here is CASMGTGGHNEQFF. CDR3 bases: TGTGCCAGTATGGGGACAGGGGGTCACAATGAGCAGTTCTTC.

The CDR3, as DNA: TGTGCCAGCATTCCTGTCGGGAAAAGCACAGATACGCAGTATTTT. This sequence encodes CASIPVGKSTDTQYF. The genes are TRBV6-6 and TRBJ2-3, with D perhaps matching TRBD2 (5 bases). This CDR3 spans 15 amino acids. Germline values: CDR1 MNHNY, CDR2 SVGAGI (reference sequence). V was trimmed by 7 bases and J by 0 bases, leaving 14 bases between them.

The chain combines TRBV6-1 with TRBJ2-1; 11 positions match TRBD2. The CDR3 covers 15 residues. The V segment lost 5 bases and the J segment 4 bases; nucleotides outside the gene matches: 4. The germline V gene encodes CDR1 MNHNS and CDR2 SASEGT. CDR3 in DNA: TGTGCCAGCAGTACCGGGACTAGCGGATACAATGAGCAGTTCTTC. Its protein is CASSTGTSGYNEQFF.

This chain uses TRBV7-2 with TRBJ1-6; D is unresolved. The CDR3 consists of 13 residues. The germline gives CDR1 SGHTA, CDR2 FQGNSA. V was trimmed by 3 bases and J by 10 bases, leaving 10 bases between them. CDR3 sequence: CASSLPPYSPLHF. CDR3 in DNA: TGTGCCAGCAGCTTGCCTCCCTACTCACCCCTCCACTTT.

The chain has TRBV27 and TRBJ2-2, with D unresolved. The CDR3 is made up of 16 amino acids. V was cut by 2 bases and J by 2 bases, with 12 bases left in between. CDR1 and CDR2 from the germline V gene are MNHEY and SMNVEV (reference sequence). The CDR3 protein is CASSLAGLFNTGELFF. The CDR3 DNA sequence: TGTGCCAGCAGTTTAGCCGGGTTGTTCAACACCGGGGAGCTGTTTTTT.

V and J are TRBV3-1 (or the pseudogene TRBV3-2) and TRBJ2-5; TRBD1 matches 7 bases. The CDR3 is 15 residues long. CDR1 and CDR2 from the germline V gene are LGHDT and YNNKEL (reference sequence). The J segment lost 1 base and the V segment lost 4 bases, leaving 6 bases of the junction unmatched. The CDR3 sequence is CASSRAEGAQETQYF. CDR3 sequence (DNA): TGTGCCAGCAGCCGCGCCGAGGGGGCCCAAGAGACCCAGTACTTC.

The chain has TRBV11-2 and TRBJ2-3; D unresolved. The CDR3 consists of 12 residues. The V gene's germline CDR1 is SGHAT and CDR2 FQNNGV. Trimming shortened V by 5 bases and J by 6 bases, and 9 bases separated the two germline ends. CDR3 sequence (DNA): TGTGCCAGCAGCCGTGAATCCGATACGCAGTATTTT. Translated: CASSRESDTQYF.

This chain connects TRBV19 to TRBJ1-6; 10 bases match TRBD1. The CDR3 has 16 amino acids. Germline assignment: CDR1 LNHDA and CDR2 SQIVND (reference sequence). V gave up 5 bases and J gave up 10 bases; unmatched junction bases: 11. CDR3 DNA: TGTGCCAGTAGTGCCCACGGACAGGGGGAGAGGTCACCCCTCCACTTT. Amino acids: CASSAHGQGERSPLHF.

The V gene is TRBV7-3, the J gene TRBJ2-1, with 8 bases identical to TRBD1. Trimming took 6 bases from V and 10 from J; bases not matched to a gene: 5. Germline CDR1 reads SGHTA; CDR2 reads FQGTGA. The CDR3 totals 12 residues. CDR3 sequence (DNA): TGTGCCAGCAGGCCTACAGGGGGAGAGCAGTTCTTC. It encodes CASRPTGGEQFF.